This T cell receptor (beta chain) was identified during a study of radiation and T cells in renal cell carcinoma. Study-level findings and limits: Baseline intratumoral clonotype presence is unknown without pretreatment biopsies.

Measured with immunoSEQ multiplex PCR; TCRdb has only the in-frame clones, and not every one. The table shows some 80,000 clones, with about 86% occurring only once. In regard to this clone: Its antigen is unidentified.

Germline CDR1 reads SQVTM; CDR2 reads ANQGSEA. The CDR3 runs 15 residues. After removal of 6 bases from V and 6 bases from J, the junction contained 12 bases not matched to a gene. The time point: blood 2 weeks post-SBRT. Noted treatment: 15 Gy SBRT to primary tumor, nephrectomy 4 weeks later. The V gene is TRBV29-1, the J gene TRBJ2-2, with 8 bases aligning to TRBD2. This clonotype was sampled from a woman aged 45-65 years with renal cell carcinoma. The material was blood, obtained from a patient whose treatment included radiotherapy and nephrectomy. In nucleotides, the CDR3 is TGCAGCGTGGGAATGAGGCGGGGGGAGGCCGGGGAGCTGTTTTTT. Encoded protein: CSVGMRRGEAGELFF.